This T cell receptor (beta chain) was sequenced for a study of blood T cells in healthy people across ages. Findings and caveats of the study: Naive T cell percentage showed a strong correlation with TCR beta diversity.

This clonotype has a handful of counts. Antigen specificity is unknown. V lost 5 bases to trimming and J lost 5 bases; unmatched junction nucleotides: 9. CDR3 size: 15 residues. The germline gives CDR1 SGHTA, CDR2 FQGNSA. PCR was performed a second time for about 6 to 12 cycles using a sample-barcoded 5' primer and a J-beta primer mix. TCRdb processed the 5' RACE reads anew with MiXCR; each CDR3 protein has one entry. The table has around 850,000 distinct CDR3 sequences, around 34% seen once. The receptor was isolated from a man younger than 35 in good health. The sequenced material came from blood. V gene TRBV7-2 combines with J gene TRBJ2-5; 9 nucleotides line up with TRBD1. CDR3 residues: CASSPWDREFETQYF. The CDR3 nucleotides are TGTGCCAGCAGCCCGTGGGACAGGGAGTTTGAGACCCAGTACTTC.